This is a list of T cell receptor beta chains from one sample in a study of cytomegalovirus exposure and HLA in healthy donors. The assay was immunoSEQ multiplex PCR, and TCRdb's table has in-frame clones only and misses some. The top ten clones hold around 0.99% of a sample with under 150,000 clones, about four fifths of them seen once. The source material was PBMCs. The receptors were sampled from a male donor in good health and CMV-seronegative. The conserved cysteine and the conserved F or W are not part of the CDR3 here.

TRBV6-6	TRBJ2-3	ASSYPGLAGTDTQY
TRBV19	TRBJ2-2	ASSIDRGGPGELF
TRBV10-3	TRBJ1-2	AISESAGEGGYT
TRBV7-2	.	ASSPRQGPYEQY
TRBV19	TRBJ2-1	ASTRTSGPSYNEQF
TRBV6-6	TRBJ1-4	ASSLTGGLGEKLF
TRBV27	TRBJ2-1	ASSPLRLADEQF
TRBV27	TRBJ2-1	ASSYIPASGYNEQF
TRBV19	TRBJ1-1	ASSIVQGNTEAF
TRBV29-1	TRBJ2-6	SVRGSGANVLT
TRBV5-6	TRBJ2-3	ASSFGGGTDTQY
TRBV6-5	TRBJ2-7	ASRESGAPYEQY
TRBV27	.	ASSPHEQY
TRBV11-2	TRBJ1-5	ASSLGTGGNQPQH
TRBV2	TRBJ2-1	ASRASSGGPSYNEQF
TRBV27	TRBJ2-7	ASSPYPVEGVTYEQY
TRBV27	TRBJ1-5	ASSLWAGGHQPQH
TRBV6-5	TRBJ1-1	ANASPGQVNTEAF
TRBV5-6	TRBJ1-6	ASSTRVRHSPLH
TRBV6-5	TRBJ1-5	ASSSHAQGFNQPQH
TRBV6-6	TRBJ1-2	ASSQPSDRGTYGYT
TRBV6-6	TRBJ2-4	ASRDRANSKNIQY
TRBV19	TRBJ2-3	ASSFRGSTDTQY
TRBV7-2	TRBJ2-3	ASSSRTGGKDTQY
TRBV7-3	TRBJ2-2	ASSYTGAGTGELF
TRBV6-5	TRBJ1-2	ASSYLSREPYGYT
TRBV27	TRBJ2-1	ASSRDRGYNEQF
TRBV5-6	TRBJ2-7	ASSPRRGAYEQY
TRBV2	TRBJ2-1	ASSELEYNEQF
TRBV7-6	TRBJ2-7	ASSPSGGGSYEQY
TRBV27	TRBJ1-2	ASRKTGGYGYT
TRBV9	TRBJ1-2	ASSVEGQGMNGYT
TRBV19	TRBJ1-1	ASSPWGKGLNTEAF
TRBV10-3	TRBJ2-1	AAASAGGFNEQF
TRBV10-3	TRBJ1-6	AISESNRSSYNSPLH
TRBV18	TRBJ2-5	ASSPKAPFGGVGETQY
TRBV6-4	TRBJ2-3	ASSPSGGAADTQY
TRBV29-1	TRBJ2-7	SVAPGQQTYEQY
TRBV7-3	TRBJ2-3	ASSLGQATDTQY
TRBV11-2	TRBJ2-1	ASQGLYNEQF
TRBV11-3	TRBJ2-2	ASSQLAGGIDGELF
TRBV5-1	TRBJ2-3	ASSFGTSGITDTQY
TRBV14	TRBJ2-1	ASNPTGRGYNEQF
TRBV20-1	TRBJ2-7	SARVNSEQY
TRBV5-1	TRBJ1-1	ASSLFGRGSTEAF
TRBV7-8	TRBJ2-7	ASSLGDISYEQY
TRBV7-2	TRBJ1-5	ASSSPGFSNQPQH
TRBV9	TRBJ2-1	ASSVNSQYNEQF
TRBV10-3	TRBJ1-2	AISESETDSTYGYT
TRBV5-6	TRBJ1-6	ASSTLVGQGSPLH
TRBV20-1	TRBJ2-1	SARDLSEQF
TRBV7-6	TRBJ2-3	ASSRTSGGFSTDTQY
TRBV2	TRBJ1-4	ASSGDRDEKLF
TRBV6-5	TRBJ1-1	ASSRDRGVDTEAF
TRBV30	TRBJ1-2	AWNTGARGYT
TRBV18	TRBJ1-2	ASSHPGQYGYT
TRBV19	TRBJ2-2	ASSFTSGGNTGELF